The present T cell receptor beta chain was sequenced within a study of control samples from healthy donors and cancer patients. Assay used: immunoSEQ multiplex PCR; TCRdb lists only in-frame clones, some missing. The profile shows 150,000 to 200,000 clones, 92% of them singletons. The V gene lost 4 bases and the J gene lost 4 bases, with 16 bases spanning the gap. CDR1 SQVTM and CDR2 ANQGSEA come from the germline V gene. The CDR3 extends over 15 amino acids. The TCR was taken from a woman under 40 in good health. The V gene is TRBV29-1, the J gene TRBJ2-2, with D tentatively TRBD2 (7 bases). Sequencing was carried out using blood. The CDR3, as DNA: TGCAGCGTTGTGCTCGCGGGGGCGCGCACCGGGGAGCTGTTTTTT. Translation: CSVVLAGARTGELFF.